These 10 T cell receptor beta chains came from one sample sequenced in a study of T cell responses to AZD1222 COVID-19 vaccine. Produced via immunoSEQ multiplex PCR; TCRdb's table is partial and in-frame only. Of approximately 99,000 clones in the sample, just over 90% are singletons; the top ten hold about 9%. The material was peripheral blood, obtained 28 days after the second AZD1222 dose. The receptors stem from an adult who received the AZD1222 COVID-19 vaccine.

V is TRBV7-2 and J is TRBJ2-3; the D is unclear. CDR3 size: 14 residues. CDR1 and CDR2 from the germline V gene are SGHTA and FQGNSA. V lost 5 bases and J 0 bases, leaving 9 bases between the germline ends. CDR3 residues: CASSPTTSTDTQYF. CDR3 DNA sequence: TGTGCCAGCAGCCCGACAACTAGCACAGATACGCAGTATTTT.

The CDR3 region has the DNA TGTGCCAGCAGCCTACTGTTTGGGCAGTCTAATCAGCCCCAGCATTTT. Amino acid sequence: CASSLLFGQSNQPQHF. J is TRBJ1-5 and V is TRBV2; no clear D gene. CDR1 SNHLY and CDR2 FYNNEI come from the germline V gene. The CDR3 length is 16 residues. V was pared by 6 bases and J by 4 bases, with 19 bases between. Variable domain in full (rest from reference TRBV2 and TRBJ1-5): EPEVTQTPSHQVTQMGQEVILRCVPISNHLYFYWYRQILGQKVEFLVSFYNNEISEKSEIFDDQFSVERPDGSNFTLKIRSTKLEDSAMYFCASSLLFGQSNQPQHFGDGTRLSIL.

The V call is TRBV3-1 (or the pseudogene TRBV3-2), the J call TRBJ1-6; no clear D gene. Trimming stripped 5 bases from V and 6 bases from J, with 11 bases between. The CDR3 length is 14 residues. CDR1 is LGHDT and CDR2 is YNNKEL in the germline V gene (reference sequence). The CDR3 DNA reads TGTGCCAGCAGCTTATCGAGAGTTAATTCACCCCTCCACTTT. Encoded protein: CASSLSRVNSPLHF.

This clone was counted a few times. V usage is TRBV18 and J usage is TRBJ1-1; 10 positions match TRBD1. Germline values: CDR1 KGHSH, CDR2 LQKENI. The CDR3 runs 14 residues. With 3 bases clipped from V and 5 bases from J, the junction kept 3 bases outside the gene matches. CDR3 nucleotides: TGTGCCAGCTCACCCGGACAGGGGGAAACTGAAGCTTTCTTT. Protein product: CASSPGQGETEAFF.

The chain combines TRBV7-2 with TRBJ2-1; TRBD2 agrees at 12 bases. The CDR3 sequence is 16 residues long. Trimming cost V 6 bases and J 9 bases; bases outside gene matches: 12. Germline V lookup: CDR1 SGHTA, CDR2 FQGNSA. CDR3 DNA: TGTGCCAGCAGTCAAGCGGGGCTAGCGGGAGGGGTTGAGCAGTTCTTC. The encoded protein is CASSQAGLAGGVEQFF.

This clone was observed a handful of times. The V call is TRBV7-6, the J call TRBJ2-1, with D perhaps assigned TRBD1 or TRBD2 (5 bases each). The germline V gene encodes CDR1 SGHVS and CDR2 FNYEAQ. The CDR3 is 13 amino acids. V was trimmed by 0 bases and J by 8 bases, leaving 8 bases between them. For the CDR3, the DNA is TGTGCCAGCAGCTTAGCGAGGGGCGATGAGCAGTTCTTC. Encoded protein: CASSLARGDEQFF.

The V call is TRBV6-1, the J call TRBJ2-7; TRBD2 matches at 10 bases. With V trimmed by 4 bases and J by 4 bases, 7 bases remained unmatched. CDR3 length: 15 amino acids. From germline, CDR1 is MNHNS and CDR2 SASEGT. This chain's CDR3 is CASSVASGRGYEQYF. CDR3 sequence (DNA): TGTGCCAGCAGTGTAGCTAGCGGGAGAGGTTACGAGCAGTACTTC.

The J gene is TRBJ2-5, the V gene TRBV9; D is tentatively TRBD1 or TRBD2 (6 bases each). Trimming stripped 3 bases from V and 5 bases from J, with 14 bases between. The CDR3 is made up of 14 amino acids. Germline values: CDR1 SGDLS, CDR2 YYNGEE. The CDR3 loop reads CASSEGGFWETQYF. The DNA for the CDR3 is TGTGCCAGCAGCGAGGGGGGCTTTTGGGAGACCCAGTACTTC.

The J gene is TRBJ2-7, the V gene TRBV7-2; D is unclear. The CDR3 runs to 13 residues. The germline V and J ends were trimmed by 3 bases and 3 bases, with 9 bases remaining between them. Germline values: CDR1 SGHTA, CDR2 FQGNSA. In nucleotides, the CDR3 is TGTGCCAGCAGCTTCGCCCATATCTACGAGCAGTACTTC. Amino acids: CASSFAHIYEQYF. Variable domain in full (rest from reference TRBV7-2 and TRBJ2-7): GAGVSQSPSNKVTEKGKDVELRCDPISGHTALYWYRQSLGQGLEFLIYFQGNSAPDKSGLPSDRFSAERTGGSVSTLTIQRTQQEDSAVYLCASSFAHIYEQYFGPGTRLTVT.

This chain links TRBV28 with TRBJ1-5; tentative D call: TRBD1 (6 bases). The CDR3 loop spans 14 amino acids. The germline gives CDR1 MDHEN, CDR2 SYDVKM. V shed 10 bases and J shed 4 bases, with 17 bases lying between them. CDR3 region: CATLRDNGNQPQHF. CDR3 in DNA: TGTGCCACACTCCGGGACAACGGGAATCAGCCCCAGCATTTT.